These 3 T cell receptor beta chains came from one sample sequenced in a study of cytomegalovirus exposure and HLA in healthy donors. Both 60 Vbeta primers and 13 Jbeta primers went into the PCR. The table came from immunoSEQ multiplex PCR; TCRdb's copy has only in-frame clones and leaves some out. The sample carries around 65,000 clones, about 63% recorded once. What was sequenced was PBMCs. These receptors came from a man aged 40-50 years in good health and CMV-seropositive.

This chain links TRBV14 with TRBJ1-1, with a tentative D call TRBD1 (6 bases). V was shortened by 7 bases and J by 1 base, with 13 bases between the two germline ends. Germline V gives CDR1 SGHDN, CDR2 FVKESK. The CDR3 spans 14 residues. The chain's CDR3 is CASKRTVSNTEAFF. CDR3 nucleotide sequence: TGTGCCAGCAAACGGACAGTATCGAACACTGAAGCTTTCTTT. Together with reference TRBV14 and TRBJ1-1, the CDR3 gives the full variable domain: EAGVTQFPSHSVIEKGQTVTLRCDPISGHDNLYWYRRVMGKEIKFLLHFVKESKQDESGMPNNRFLAERTGGTYSTLKVQPAELEDSGVYFCASKRTVSNTEAFFGQGTRLTVV.

The chain combines TRBV5-6 with TRBJ2-6, with TRBD1 matching over 8 bases. Germline V gene lookup returns CDR1 SGHDT and CDR2 YYEEEE. The CDR3 is 17 residues long. The V and J ends lost 4 bases and 2 bases, in that order; junction bases with no gene match: 8. CDR3 amino acids: CASSKRQGTAGANVLTF. DNA for the CDR3: TGTGCCAGCAGCAAGAGACAGGGGACAGCTGGGGCCAACGTCCTGACTTTC.

The chain joins TRBV5-1 to TRBJ1-2, with 7 bases fitting TRBD1. The CDR3 consists of 14 residues. V lost 4 bases to trimming and J lost 4 bases; unmatched junction nucleotides: 7. The germline CDR1 and CDR2 sequences are SGHRS and YFSETQ. CDR3: CASSQGQETYGYTF. As DNA, the CDR3 is TGCGCCAGCAGCCAAGGACAGGAGACCTATGGCTACACCTTC.